This TCR beta chain was profiled in a study of blood T cell repertoires in COVID-19. As for the study in general: Specimens from acute and convalescent COVID-19 originated in the United States, Italy and Spain. The analysed material was cDNA or gDNA that came from T cells, B-cell-depleted T cells, or PBMCs.

The data were produced by immunoSEQ multiplex PCR, yet TCRdb's version contains in-frame clones alone and is incomplete. The table has under 75,000 clones, just under 80% seen once. Trimming shortened V by 7 bases and J by 6 bases, and 13 bases separated the two germline ends. Germline V gene sequence: CDR1 MGHDK, CDR2 SYGVNS. The CDR3 is 13 amino acids. The material sequenced was peripheral blood. This receptor was taken from a woman aged 55-70 years with acute or convalescent COVID-19. V usage is TRBV25-1 and J usage is TRBJ1-3; D gene ambiguous. CDR3 protein: CASTRPGINTIYF. The CDR3 DNA reads TGTGCCAGCACCAGACCCGGGATAAACACCATATATTTT.